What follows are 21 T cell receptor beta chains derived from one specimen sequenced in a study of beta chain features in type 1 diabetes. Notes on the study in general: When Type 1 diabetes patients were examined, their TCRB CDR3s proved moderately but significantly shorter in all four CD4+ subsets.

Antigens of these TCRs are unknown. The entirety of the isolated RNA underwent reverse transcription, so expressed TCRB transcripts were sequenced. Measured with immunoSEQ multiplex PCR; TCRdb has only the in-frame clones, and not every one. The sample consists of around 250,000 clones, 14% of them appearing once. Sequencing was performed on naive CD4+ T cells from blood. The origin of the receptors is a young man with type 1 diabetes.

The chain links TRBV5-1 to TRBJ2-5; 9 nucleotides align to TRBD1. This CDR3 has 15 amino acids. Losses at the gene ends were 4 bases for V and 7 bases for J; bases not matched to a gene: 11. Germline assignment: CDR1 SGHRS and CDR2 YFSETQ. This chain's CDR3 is CASSQQGARGGTQYF. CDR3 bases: TGCGCCAGCAGCCAACAGGGGGCGCGGGGCGGGACCCAGTACTTC.

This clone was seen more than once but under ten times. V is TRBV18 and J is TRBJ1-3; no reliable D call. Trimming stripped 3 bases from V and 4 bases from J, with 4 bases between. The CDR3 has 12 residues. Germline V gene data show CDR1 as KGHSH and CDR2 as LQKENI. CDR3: CASSPEGNTIYF. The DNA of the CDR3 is TGTGCCAGCTCACCGGAGGGAAACACCATATATTTT. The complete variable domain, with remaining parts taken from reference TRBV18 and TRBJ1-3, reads NAGVMQNPRHLVRRRGQEARLRCSPMKGHSHVYWYRQLPEEGLKFMVYLQKENIIDESGMPKERFSAEFPKEGPSILRIQQVVRGDSAAYFCASSPEGNTIYFGEGSWLTVV.

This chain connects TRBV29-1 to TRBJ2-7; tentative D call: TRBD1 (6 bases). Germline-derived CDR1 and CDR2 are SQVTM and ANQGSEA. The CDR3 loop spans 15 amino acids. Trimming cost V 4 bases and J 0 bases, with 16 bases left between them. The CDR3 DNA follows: TGCAGCGTTGGGGCCTCAGGGGTTAGCTCCTACGAGCAGTACTTC. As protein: CSVGASGVSSYEQYF.

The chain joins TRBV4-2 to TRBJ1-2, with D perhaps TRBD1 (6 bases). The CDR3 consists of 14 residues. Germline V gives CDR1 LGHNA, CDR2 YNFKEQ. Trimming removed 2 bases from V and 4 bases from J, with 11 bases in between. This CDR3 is CASSQRDTRYGYTF. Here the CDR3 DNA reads TGTGCCAGCAGCCAACGGGACACCCGCTATGGCTACACCTTC.

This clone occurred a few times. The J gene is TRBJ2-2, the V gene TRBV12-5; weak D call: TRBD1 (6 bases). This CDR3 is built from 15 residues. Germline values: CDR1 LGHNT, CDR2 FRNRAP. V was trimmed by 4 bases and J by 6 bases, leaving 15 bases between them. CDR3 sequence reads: CASGSGAGSPGELFF. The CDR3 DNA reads TGTGCTAGTGGTTCAGGGGCTGGCTCCCCCGGGGAGCTGTTTTTT.

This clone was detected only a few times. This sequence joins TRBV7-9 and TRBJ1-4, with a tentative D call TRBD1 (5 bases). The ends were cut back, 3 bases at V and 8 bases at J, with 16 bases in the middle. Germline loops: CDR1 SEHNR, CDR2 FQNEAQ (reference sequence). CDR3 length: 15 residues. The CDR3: CASSFLGGGGEKLFF. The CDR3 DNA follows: TGTGCCAGCAGCTTCCTCGGCGGGGGTGGGGAAAAACTGTTTTTT.

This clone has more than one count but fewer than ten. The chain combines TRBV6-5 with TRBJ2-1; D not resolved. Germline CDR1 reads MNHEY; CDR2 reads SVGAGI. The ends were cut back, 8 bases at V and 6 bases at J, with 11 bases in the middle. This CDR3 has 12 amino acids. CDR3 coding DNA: TGTGCCAGCGGTCGTGGCGGCAATGAGCAGTTCTTC. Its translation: CASGRGGNEQFF.

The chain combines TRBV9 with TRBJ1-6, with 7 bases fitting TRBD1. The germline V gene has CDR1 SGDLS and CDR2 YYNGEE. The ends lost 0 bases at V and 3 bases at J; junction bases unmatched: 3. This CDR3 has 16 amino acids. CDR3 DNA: TGTGCCAGCAGCGTAGAGGGACAGCACTATAATTCACCCCTCCACTTT. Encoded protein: CASSVEGQHYNSPLHF.

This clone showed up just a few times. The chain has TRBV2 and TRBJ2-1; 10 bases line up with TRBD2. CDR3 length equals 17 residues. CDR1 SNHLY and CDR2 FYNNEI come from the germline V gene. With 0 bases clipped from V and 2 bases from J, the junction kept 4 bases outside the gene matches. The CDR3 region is CASSEAISGRTYNEQFF. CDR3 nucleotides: TGTGCCAGCAGTGAAGCGATTAGCGGGAGGACCTACAATGAGCAGTTCTTC.

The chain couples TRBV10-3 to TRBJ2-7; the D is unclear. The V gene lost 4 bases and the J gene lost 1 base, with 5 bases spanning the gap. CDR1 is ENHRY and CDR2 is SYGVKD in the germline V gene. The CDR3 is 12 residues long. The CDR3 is CAISGPSYEQYF. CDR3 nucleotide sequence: TGTGCCATCAGTGGGCCTTCCTACGAGCAGTACTTC.

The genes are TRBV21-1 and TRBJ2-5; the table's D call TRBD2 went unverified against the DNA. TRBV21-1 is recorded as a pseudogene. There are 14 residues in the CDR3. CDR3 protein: CASSKGGLQETQYF. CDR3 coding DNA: TGTGCCAGCAGCAAGGGGGGGTTGCAGGAGACCCAGTACTTC.

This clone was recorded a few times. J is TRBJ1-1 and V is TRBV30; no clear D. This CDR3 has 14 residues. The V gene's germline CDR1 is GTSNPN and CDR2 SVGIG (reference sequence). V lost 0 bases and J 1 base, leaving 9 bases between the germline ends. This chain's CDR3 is CAWSVLRGNTEAFF. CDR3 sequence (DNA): TGTGCCTGGAGTGTACTTCGGGGGAACACTGAAGCTTTCTTT.

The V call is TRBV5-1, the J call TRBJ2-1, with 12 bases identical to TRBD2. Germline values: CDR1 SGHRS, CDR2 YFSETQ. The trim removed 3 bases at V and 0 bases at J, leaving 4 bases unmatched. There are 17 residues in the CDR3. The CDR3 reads CASSSRLAGVSYNEQFF. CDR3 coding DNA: TGCGCCAGCAGCTCTCGACTAGCGGGGGTCTCCTACAATGAGCAGTTCTTC.

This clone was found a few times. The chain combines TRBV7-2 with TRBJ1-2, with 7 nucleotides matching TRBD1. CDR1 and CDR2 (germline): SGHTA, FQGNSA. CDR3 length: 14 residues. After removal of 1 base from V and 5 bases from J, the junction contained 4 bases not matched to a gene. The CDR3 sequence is CASSLGGQQYGYTF. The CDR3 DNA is TGTGCCAGCAGCTTAGGGGGACAGCAATATGGCTACACCTTC.

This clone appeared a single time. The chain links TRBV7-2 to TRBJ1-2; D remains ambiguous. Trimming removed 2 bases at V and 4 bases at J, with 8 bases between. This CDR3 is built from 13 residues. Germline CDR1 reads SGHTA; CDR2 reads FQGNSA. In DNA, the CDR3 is TGTGCCAGCAGCTTACCCCAGTCCTATGGCTACACCTTC. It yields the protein CASSLPQSYGYTF.

The CDR3 loop is CSGGTSGGELFF. CDR3 in DNA: TGCAGCGGGGGGACTAGCGGCGGGGAGCTGTTTTTT. The V and J genes are TRBV29-1 and TRBJ2-2; 11 bases are a match to TRBD2. The junction had 2 bases not matched to a gene; V was cut back by 7 bases and J by 7 bases. From germline, CDR1 is SQVTM and CDR2 ANQGSEA. The CDR3 extends over 12 amino acids.

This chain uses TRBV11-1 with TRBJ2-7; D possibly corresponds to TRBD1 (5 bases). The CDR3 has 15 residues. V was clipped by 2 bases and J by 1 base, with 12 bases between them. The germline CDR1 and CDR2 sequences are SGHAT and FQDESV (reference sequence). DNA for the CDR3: TGTGCCAGCAGCTTATGGCAGGGAAGTTCCTACGAGCAGTACTTC. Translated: CASSLWQGSSYEQYF.

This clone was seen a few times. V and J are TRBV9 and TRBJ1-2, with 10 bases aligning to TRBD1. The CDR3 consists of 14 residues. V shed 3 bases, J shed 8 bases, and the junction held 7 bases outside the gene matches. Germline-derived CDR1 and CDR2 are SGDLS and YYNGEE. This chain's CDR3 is CASSGTGTGAGYTF. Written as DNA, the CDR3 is TGTGCCAGCAGCGGCACCGGGACAGGGGCCGGCTACACCTTC.

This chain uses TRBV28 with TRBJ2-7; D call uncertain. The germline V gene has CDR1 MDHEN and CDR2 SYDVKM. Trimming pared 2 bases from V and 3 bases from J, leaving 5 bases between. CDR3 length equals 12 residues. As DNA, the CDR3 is TGTGCCAGCAGTTTAGTCGGCTACGAGCAGTACTTC. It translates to CASSLVGYEQYF.

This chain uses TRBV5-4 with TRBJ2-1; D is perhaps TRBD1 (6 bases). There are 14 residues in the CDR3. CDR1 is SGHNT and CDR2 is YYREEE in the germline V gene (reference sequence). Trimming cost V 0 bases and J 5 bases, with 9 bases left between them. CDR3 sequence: CASSLGGRDNEQFF. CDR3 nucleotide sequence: TGTGCCAGCAGCTTGGGGGGGCGCGACAATGAGCAGTTCTTC.

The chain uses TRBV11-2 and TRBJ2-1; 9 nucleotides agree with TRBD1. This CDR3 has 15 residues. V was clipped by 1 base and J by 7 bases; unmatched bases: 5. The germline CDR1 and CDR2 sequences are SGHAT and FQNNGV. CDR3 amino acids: CASSLAWTGVNEQFF. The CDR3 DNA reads TGTGCCAGCAGCTTAGCCTGGACAGGGGTGAATGAGCAGTTCTTC.